The rows below give T cell receptor beta chains drawn from one sample of a study of vaccination and CD4 T cells after COVID-19. TCRdb re-called the PCR reads with MiXCR, one entry per CDR3 protein. Of around 30,000 distinct CDR3 sequences in the sample, 36% were seen once. These receptors are not linked to any known antigen. The sequencing used CD4+ T cells from blood, cultured in vitro, collected about 7 months after SARS-CoV-2 vaccination. These receptors were taken from a human donor who had recovered from COVID-19. Both conserved end residues are part of each CDR3. D genes are given only for firm matches.

len	j_gene	v_gene	d_gene	CDR3aa
11	TRBJ2-3	TRBV19	-	CATAAGYTQYF
15	TRBJ2-2	TRBV28	TRBD2	CASETSGRRTGELFF
16	TRBJ2-5	TRBV12-3/TRBV12-4	TRBD2	CASSLTSGRVGETQYF
14	TRBJ2-2	TRBV6-1	-	CASSLRTNTGELFF
15	TRBJ2-5	TRBV20-1	TRBD2	CSARALAGGQETQYF
14	TRBJ2-1	TRBV20-1	-	CSARYQSLPDEQFF
18	TRBJ2-5	TRBV20-1	TRBD2	CSARDQSGRAGFGETQYF
13	TRBJ2-4	TRBV14	-	CASSQGVRSIQYF
14	TRBJ1-5	TRBV30	-	CAWSVLGSNQPQHF
14	TRBJ2-3	TRBV20-1	-	CSAFRASVTDTQYF
13	TRBJ2-7	TRBV20-1	-	CSARDDSSYEQYF
15	TRBJ2-5	TRBV7-9	-	CASSPPTGGVGTQYF
15	TRBJ2-5	TRBV27	-	CASSPPGLRGETQYF
17	TRBJ2-3	TRBV7-9	TRBD2	CASSPDSGRAVVDTQYF
16	TRBJ1-2	TRBV18	TRBD1	CASSPQLTGTEAGYTF
16	TRBJ2-1	TRBV19	-	CASSIARGSSYNEQFF
14	TRBJ2-1	TRBV20-1	-	CSARDFRDLNEQFF
13	TRBJ2-1	TRBV20-1	TRBD2	CSAPGLGYNEQFF
14	TRBJ2-1	TRBV6-5	-	CASSYSNLINEQFF
16	TRBJ2-5	TRBV27	TRBD2	CASSKGLAGSRETQYF
18	TRBJ2-3	TRBV21-1	-	CASSKVPQLREGADTQYF
13	TRBJ1-5	TRBV6-2/TRBV6-3	-	CASSRAGGQPQHF
15	TRBJ1-6	TRBV5-8	-	CASSHQSSYNSPLHF
15	TRBJ1-6	TRBV2	-	CASRPKGSYNSPLHF
16	TRBJ1-2	TRBV20-1	-	CSARDPKNREHYGYTF
15	TRBJ1-5	TRBV5-5	-	CASSLGGNGDQPQHF
19	TRBJ2-1	TRBV12-2	-	CASRPPPLAGDPGSHEQFF
15	TRBJ2-2	TRBV6-1	TRBD1	CASSRRTGGTGELFF
16	TRBJ2-3	TRBV27	TRBD2	CASSLVSGAPTDTQYF
18	TRBJ2-3	TRBV6-1	-	CASILRGWGEGGTDTQYF
13	TRBJ2-2	TRBV10-1	-	CASSESGAGELFF
13	TRBJ1-2	TRBV6-1	-	CASSVRGGYGYTF
14	TRBJ1-2	TRBV29-1	-	CSVDAFGQSYGYTF
16	TRBJ2-7	TRBV28	TRBD2	CASSYIFGTSDYEQYF
16	TRBJ2-7	TRBV27	-	CASSLSTAGVNYEQYF
15	TRBJ2-6	TRBV7-6	-	CASSLGARGANVLTF
11	TRBJ1-2	TRBV5-4	-	CAILGAHGYTF
15	TRBJ2-7	TRBV7-9	TRBD1	CASSPRATGGYEQYF
16	TRBJ2-1	TRBV6-4	TRBD2	CASRPNSGIPYNEQFF